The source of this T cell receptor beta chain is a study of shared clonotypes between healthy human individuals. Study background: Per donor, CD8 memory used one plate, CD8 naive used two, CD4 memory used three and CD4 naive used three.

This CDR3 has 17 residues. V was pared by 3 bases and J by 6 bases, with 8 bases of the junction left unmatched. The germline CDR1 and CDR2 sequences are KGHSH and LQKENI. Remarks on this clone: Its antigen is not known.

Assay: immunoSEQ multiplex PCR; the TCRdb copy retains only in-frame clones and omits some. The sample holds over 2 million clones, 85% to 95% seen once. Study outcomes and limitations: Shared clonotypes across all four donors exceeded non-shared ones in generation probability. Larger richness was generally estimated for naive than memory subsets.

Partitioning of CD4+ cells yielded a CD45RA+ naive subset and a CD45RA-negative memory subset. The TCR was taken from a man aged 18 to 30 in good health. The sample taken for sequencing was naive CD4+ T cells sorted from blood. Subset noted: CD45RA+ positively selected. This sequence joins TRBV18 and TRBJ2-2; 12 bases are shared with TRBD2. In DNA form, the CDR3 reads TGTGCCAGCTCACCGGGAGGACTAGCGGGAACCTCCGGGGAGCTGTTTTTT. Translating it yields CASSPGGLAGTSGELFF.